The 4 T cell receptor beta chains given below trace back to one sample, sequenced in a study of shared clonotypes between healthy human individuals. Generated by immunoSEQ multiplex PCR, the TCRdb table keeps only in-frame clones and is missing some. This table holds roughly 2,300,000 clones, around 90% found once. Source material: naive CD4+ T cells from PBMCs. As to subset: CD45RA+ positively selected. These receptors all come from a man aged 18-30 years in good health. Some clones in this sample may be carry-over from other donors' samples.

V is TRBV5-8 and J is TRBJ1-2; TRBD1 matches at 10 bases. Unmatched junction bases numbered 7, after V lost 4 bases and J lost 4 bases. CDR1 and CDR2 (germline): SGHTS, YDEGEE. The CDR3 runs to 15 residues. CDR3 amino acids: CASSTRTGGGYGYTF. CDR3 sequence (DNA): TGTGCCAGCAGCACCCGGACAGGGGGTGGCTATGGCTACACCTTC.

CDR3 nucleotide sequence: TGTGCCAGCAGCCCAGACAGGGCTGGCTACACCTTC. The encoded protein is CASSPDRAGYTF. The J gene is TRBJ1-2, the V gene TRBV7-2, with TRBD1 matching 7 bases. V trimming: 5 bases; J trimming: 7 bases; junction bases outside the gene matches: 4. Germline V gives CDR1 SGHTA, CDR2 FQGNSA. This CDR3 is 12 amino acids long.

In nucleotides, the CDR3 is TGTGCCAGCAGTTACCGCCGCTCTCGGCGGGGACCTCAACCATATAGCAATCAGCCCCAGCATTTT. The encoded protein is CASSYRRSRRGPQPYSNQPQHF. The chain recombines TRBV28 with TRBJ1-5; a weak D match, TRBD1 (5 bases). The CDR3 covers 22 residues. Between the trimmed V and J ends, which lost 4 bases and 0 bases, there was a span of 31 bases. Germline lookup yields CDR1 MDHEN and CDR2 SYDVKM.

This chain connects TRBV5-4 to TRBJ2-3; D call uncertain. Germline CDR1 SGHNT, CDR2 YYREEE (reference sequence). CDR3 length: 14 amino acids. V was shortened by 0 bases and J by 4 bases, with 9 bases between the two germline ends. CDR3 sequence reads: CASSLVGLADTQYF. The CDR3 region has the DNA TGTGCCAGCAGCTTGGTGGGGTTGGCAGATACGCAGTATTTT.